This TCR beta chain comes out of a study of PD-1 blockade in classical Hodgkin lymphoma. TCRdb's table, derived via immunoSEQ multiplex PCR, lists solely in-frame clones and lacks some. Among about 32,000 clones listed, about four fifths were seen once. The CDR3 sequence is 13 residues long. The V gene's germline CDR1 is SGHRS and CDR2 YFSETQ. The germline V and J ends were trimmed by 0 bases and 5 bases, with 8 bases remaining between them. Specified time point: cycle 4 day 1 (C4D1), after less than seven weeks of nivolumab. After autologous stem cell transplantation all patients relapsed, and prior brentuximab vedotin exposure differed between cohorts.

The chain uses TRBV5-1 and TRBJ1-2, with a tentative D call TRBD1 (6 bases). This specimen consisted of peripheral blood mononuclear cells (PBMCs), obtained before the fourth cycle of nivolumab. The clonotype originates from a human donor with classical Hodgkin lymphoma. CDR3 DNA: TGCGCCAGCAGCTTGGAACAGGGTTATGGCTACACCTTC. Protein: CASSLEQGYGYTF. Full variable domain (missing parts from reference TRBV5-1 and TRBJ1-2): KAGVTQTPRYLIKTRGQQVTLSCSPISGHRSVSWYQQTPGQGLQFLFEYFSETQRNKGNFPGRFSGRQFSNSRSEMNVSTLELGDSALYLCASSLEQGYGYTFGSGTRLTVV.